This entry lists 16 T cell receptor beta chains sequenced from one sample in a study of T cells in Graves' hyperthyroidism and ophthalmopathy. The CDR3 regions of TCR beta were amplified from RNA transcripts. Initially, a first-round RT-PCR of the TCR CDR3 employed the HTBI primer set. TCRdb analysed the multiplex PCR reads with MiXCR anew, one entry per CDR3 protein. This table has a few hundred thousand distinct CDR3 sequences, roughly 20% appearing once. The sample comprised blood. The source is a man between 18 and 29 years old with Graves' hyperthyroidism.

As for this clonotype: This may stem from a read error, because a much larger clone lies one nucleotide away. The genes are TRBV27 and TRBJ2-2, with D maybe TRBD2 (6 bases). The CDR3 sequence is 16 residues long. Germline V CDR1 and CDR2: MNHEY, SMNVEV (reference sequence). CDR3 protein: CASSLAGPLRGGELYF. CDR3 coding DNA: TGTGCCAGCAGTTTAGCGGGGCCGCTGAGAGGCGGGGAGCTGTATTTT.

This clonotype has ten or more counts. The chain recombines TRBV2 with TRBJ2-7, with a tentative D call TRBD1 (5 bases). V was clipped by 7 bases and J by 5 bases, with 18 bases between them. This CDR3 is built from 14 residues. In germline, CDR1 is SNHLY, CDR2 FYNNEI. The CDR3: CASMKTGQRHEQYF. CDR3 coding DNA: TGTGCCAGCATGAAAACAGGCCAAAGGCACGAGCAGTACTTC.

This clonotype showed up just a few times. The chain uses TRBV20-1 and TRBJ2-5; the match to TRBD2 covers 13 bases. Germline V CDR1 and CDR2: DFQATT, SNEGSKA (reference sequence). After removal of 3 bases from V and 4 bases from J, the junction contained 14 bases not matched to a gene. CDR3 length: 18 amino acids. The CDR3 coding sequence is TGCAGTGCTAGTCTCCCGGGACTAGCGGGATTTGAAGGAGAGACCCAGTACTTC. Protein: CSASLPGLAGFEGETQYF.

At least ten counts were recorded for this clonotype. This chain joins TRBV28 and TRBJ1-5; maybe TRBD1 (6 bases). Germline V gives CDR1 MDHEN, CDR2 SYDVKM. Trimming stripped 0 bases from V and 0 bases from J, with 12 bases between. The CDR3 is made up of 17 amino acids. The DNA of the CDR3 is TGTGCCAGCAGTTTATGGGACAGTTTCTATAGCAATCAGCCCCAGCATTTT. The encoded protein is CASSLWDSFYSNQPQHF.

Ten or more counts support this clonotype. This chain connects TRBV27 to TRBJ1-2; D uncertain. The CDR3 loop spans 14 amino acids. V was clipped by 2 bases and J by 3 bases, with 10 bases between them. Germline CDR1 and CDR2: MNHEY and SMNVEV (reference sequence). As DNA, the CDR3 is TGTGCCAGCAGTTTACGCAGGTCCGACTATGGCTACACCTTC. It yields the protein CASSLRRSDYGYTF.

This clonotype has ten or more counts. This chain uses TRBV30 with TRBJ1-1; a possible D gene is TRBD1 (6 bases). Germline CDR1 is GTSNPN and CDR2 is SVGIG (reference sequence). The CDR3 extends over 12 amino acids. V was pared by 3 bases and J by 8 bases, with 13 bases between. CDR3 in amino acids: CAWSRSGAEAFF. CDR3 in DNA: TGTGCCTGGAGCCGATCGGGGGCCGAAGCTTTCTTT. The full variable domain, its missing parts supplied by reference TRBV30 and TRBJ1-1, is SQTIHQWPATLVQPVGSPLSLECTVEGTSNPNLYWYRQAAGRGLQLLFYSVGIGQISSEVPQNLSASRPQDRQFILSSKKLLLSDSGFYLCAWSRSGAEAFFGQGTRLTVV.

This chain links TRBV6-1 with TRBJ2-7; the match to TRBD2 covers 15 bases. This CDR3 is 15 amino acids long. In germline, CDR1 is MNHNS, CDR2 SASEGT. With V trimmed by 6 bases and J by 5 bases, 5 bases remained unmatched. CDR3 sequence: CASSGLAGGPHEQYF. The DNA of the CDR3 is TGTGCCAGCAGCGGACTAGCGGGGGGGCCCCACGAGCAGTACTTC.

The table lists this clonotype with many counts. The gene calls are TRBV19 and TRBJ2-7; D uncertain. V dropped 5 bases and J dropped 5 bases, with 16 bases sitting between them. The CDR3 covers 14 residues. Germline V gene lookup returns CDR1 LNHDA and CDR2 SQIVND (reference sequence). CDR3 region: CASSSWSQDHEQYF. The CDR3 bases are TGTGCCAGTAGTTCCTGGTCCCAGGACCACGAGCAGTACTTC. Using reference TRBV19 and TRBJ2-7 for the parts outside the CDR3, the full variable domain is DGGITQSPKYLFRKEGQNVTLSCEQNLNHDAMYWYRQDPGQGLRLIYYSQIVNDFQKGDIAEGYSVSREKKESFPLTVTSAQKNPTAFYLCASSSWSQDHEQYFGPGTRLTVT.

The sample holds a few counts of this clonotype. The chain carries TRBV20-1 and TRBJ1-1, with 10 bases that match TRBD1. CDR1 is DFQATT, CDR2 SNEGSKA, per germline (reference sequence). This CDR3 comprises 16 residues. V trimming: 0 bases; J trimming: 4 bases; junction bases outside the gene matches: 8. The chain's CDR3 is CSARDRDRGGSTEAFF. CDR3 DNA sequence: TGCAGTGCTAGAGATAGGGACAGGGGAGGCTCCACTGAAGCTTTCTTT.

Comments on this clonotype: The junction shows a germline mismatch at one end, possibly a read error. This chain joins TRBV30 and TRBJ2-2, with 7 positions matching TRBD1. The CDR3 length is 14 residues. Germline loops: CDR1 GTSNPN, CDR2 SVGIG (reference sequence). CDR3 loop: CAWKGGPNTGELLF. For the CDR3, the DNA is TGTGCCTGGAAAGGGGGCCCGAACACCGGGGAGCTGTTGTTT.

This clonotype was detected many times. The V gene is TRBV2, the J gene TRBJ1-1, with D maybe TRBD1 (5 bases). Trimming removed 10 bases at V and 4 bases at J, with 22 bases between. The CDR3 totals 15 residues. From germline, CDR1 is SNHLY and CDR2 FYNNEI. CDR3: CATTRSEDGGTEAFF. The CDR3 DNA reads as TGTGCCACGACACGGAGCGAGGATGGGGGCACTGAAGCTTTCTTT.

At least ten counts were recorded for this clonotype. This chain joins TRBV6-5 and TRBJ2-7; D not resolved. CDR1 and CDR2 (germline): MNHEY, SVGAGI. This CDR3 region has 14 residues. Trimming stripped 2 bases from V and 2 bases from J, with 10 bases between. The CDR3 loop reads CASSYTEQTYEQYF. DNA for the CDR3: TGTGCCAGCAGTTACACGGAGCAAACCTACGAGCAGTACTTC.

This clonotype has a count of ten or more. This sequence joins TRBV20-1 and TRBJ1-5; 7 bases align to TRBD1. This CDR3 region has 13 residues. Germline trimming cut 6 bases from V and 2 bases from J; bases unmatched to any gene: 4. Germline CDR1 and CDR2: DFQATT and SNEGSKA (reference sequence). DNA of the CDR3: TGCAGTGCGGTAGGGACAGGCAATCAGCCCCAGCATTTT. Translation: CSAVGTGNQPQHF.

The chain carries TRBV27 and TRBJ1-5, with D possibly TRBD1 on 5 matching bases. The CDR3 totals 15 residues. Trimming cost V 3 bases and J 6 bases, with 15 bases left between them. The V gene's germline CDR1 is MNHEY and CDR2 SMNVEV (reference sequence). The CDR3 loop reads CASSFRGGRGQPQHF. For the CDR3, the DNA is TGTGCCAGCAGTTTCCGGGGGGGGAGGGGTCAGCCCCAGCATTTT.

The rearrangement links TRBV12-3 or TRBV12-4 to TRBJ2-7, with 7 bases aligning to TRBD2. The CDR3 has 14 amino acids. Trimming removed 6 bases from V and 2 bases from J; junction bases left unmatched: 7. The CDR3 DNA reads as TGTGCCAGCAGCTTTGGGAGGGCCGCCTACGAGCAGTACTTC. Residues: CASSFGRAAYEQYF.

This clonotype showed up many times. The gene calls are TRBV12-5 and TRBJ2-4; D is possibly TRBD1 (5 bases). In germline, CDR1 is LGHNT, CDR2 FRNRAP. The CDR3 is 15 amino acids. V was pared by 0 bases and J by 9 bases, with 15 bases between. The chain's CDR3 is CASGLVQGDLGIQYF. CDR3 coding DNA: TGTGCTAGTGGTTTGGTGCAGGGCGATTTGGGCATTCAGTACTTC. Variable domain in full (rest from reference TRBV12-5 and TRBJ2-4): DARVTQTPRHKVTEMGQEVTMRCQPILGHNTVFWYRQTMMQGLELLAYFRNRAPLDDSGMPKDRFSAEMPDATLATLKIQPSEPRDSAVYFCASGLVQGDLGIQYFGAGTRLSVL.